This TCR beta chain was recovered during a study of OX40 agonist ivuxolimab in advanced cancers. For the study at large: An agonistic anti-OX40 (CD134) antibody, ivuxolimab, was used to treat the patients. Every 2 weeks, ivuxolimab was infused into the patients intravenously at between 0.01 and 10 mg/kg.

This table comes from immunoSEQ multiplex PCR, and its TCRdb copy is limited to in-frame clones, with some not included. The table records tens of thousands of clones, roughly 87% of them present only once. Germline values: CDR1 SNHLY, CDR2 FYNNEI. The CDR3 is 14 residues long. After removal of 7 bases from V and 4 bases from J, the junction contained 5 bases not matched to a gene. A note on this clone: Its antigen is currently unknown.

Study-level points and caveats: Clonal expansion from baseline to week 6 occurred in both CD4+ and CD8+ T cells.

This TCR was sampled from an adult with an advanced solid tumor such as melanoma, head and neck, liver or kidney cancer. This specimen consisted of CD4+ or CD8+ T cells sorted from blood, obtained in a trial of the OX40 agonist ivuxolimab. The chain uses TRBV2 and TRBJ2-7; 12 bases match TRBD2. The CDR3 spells CASMGLAGLYEQYF. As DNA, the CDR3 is TGTGCCAGCATGGGACTAGCGGGTTTATACGAGCAGTACTTC.